Listed here are 20 T cell receptor beta chains from one sample, sequenced in a study of T cell responses to AZD1222 COVID-19 vaccine. The table came from immunoSEQ multiplex PCR; TCRdb's copy has only in-frame clones and leaves some out. The repertoire holds around 66,000 clones, approximately 85% seen once, with 20% to 30% in the top ten. The sequencing here drew on peripheral blood, taken on day 0 of MenACWY control vaccination. These receptors all come from an adult in good health.

V is TRBV6-5 and J is TRBJ1-1; D may be TRBD1 (5 bases). Trimming stripped 6 bases from V and 1 base from J, with 12 bases between. The CDR3 totals 14 residues. CDR1 MNHEY and CDR2 SVGAGI come from the germline V gene. CDR3 in amino acids: CASRRKTANTEAFF. The CDR3 DNA reads TGTGCCAGCAGGCGGAAGACAGCGAACACTGAAGCTTTCTTT.

This chain joins TRBV3-1 (or the pseudogene TRBV3-2) and TRBJ2-2; the match to TRBD2 covers 10 bases. This CDR3 region has 16 residues. CDR1 is LGHDT and CDR2 is YNNKEL in the germline V gene (reference sequence). V was pared by 1 base and J by 7 bases, with 6 bases of the junction left unmatched. The chain's CDR3 is CASSQVAGGYIGELFF. Written as DNA, the CDR3 is TGTGCCAGCAGCCAAGTAGCGGGAGGTTACATCGGGGAGCTGTTTTTT.

This clone was seen a few times. The chain has TRBV29-1 and TRBJ2-2, with D maybe TRBD1 (5 bases). CDR3 length equals 17 residues. Germline CDR1 SQVTM, CDR2 ANQGSEA. V was shortened by 4 bases and J by 0 bases, with 18 bases between the two germline ends. The chain's CDR3 is CSVGARAQSSNTGELFF. The CDR3 DNA is TGCAGCGTTGGGGCCAGGGCACAATCTTCGAACACCGGGGAGCTGTTTTTT.

The rearrangement uses TRBV6-1 and TRBJ1-4; D is unresolved. Germline loops: CDR1 MNHNS, CDR2 SASEGT. The CDR3 extends over 13 amino acids. Trimming took off 3 bases at V and 8 bases at J, with 10 bases between the two ends. CDR3 in DNA: TGTGCCAGCAGTGATCGGCTTAGAGAAAAACTGTTTTTT. It codes for CASSDRLREKLFF.

The genes are TRBV4-1 and TRBJ2-1; 9 bases map to TRBD2. Per germline, CDR1 MGHRA and CDR2 YSYEKL. The ends lost 1 base at V and 7 bases at J; junction bases unmatched: 8. The CDR3 has 16 amino acids. CDR3 nucleotide sequence: TGCGCCAGCAGCCAAGTCACAGCGGGAGGCAAGAATGAGCAGTTCTTC. It is translated as CASSQVTAGGKNEQFF.

The chain recombines TRBV5-1 with TRBJ1-1, with 7 bases fitting TRBD1. Germline CDR1 is SGHRS and CDR2 is YFSETQ. This CDR3 has 18 amino acids. V shed 0 bases, J shed 0 bases, and the junction held 11 bases outside the gene matches. CDR3 in DNA: TGCGCCAGCAGCTTGGGGACTCGACAGGGTGGGGTGAACACTGAAGCTTTCTTT. As protein: CASSLGTRQGGVNTEAFF.

The CDR3 coding sequence is TGTGCCAGCAGTTTAAGCGGGGGATCGAACACCGGGGAGCTGTTTTTT. This encodes CASSLSGGSNTGELFF. The chain joins TRBV28 to TRBJ2-2, with 8 bases aligning to TRBD2. This CDR3 has 16 amino acids. The germline gives CDR1 MDHEN, CDR2 SYDVKM. Unmatched junction bases numbered 2, after V lost 2 bases and J lost 0 bases.

V gene TRBV19 combines with J gene TRBJ1-5; D might be TRBD1 (6 bases). V was cut by 2 bases and J by 2 bases, with 7 bases left in between. This CDR3 is built from 14 residues. The germline gives CDR1 LNHDA, CDR2 SQIVND (reference sequence). For the CDR3, the DNA is TGTGCCAGTAGTATAAGGACAGGCAATCAGCCCCAGCATTTT. Its protein product is CASSIRTGNQPQHF.

The CDR3 sequence is CASSQGGGDNPDTQYF. The CDR3 coding sequence is TGCGCCAGCAGCCAAGGGGGTGGGGATAACCCAGATACGCAGTATTTT. The genes are TRBV4-3 and TRBJ2-3; D is unclear. The germline gives CDR1 LGHNA, CDR2 YSLEER. This CDR3 contains 16 residues. V was clipped by 1 base and J by 4 bases, with 15 bases between them.

The CDR3 DNA is TGTGCCAGCAGCCAAGATAACTCTTCCTACAATGAGCAGTTCTTC. This gives the protein CASSQDNSSYNEQFF. This chain connects TRBV14 to TRBJ2-1; D is unresolved. Germline-derived CDR1 and CDR2 are SGHDN and FVKESK. V was cut by 0 bases and J by 1 base, with 7 bases left in between. CDR3 length: 15 residues.

This clone is a singleton in its sample. The genes are TRBV27 and TRBJ2-7, with TRBD2 matching 15 bases. Germline V lookup: CDR1 MNHEY, CDR2 SMNVEV (reference sequence). The CDR3 sequence is 17 residues long. V lost 4 bases, J lost 5 bases, and 9 bases stayed unmatched. The CDR3 DNA sequence: TGTGCCAGCAGTTCCGGACTAGCGGGAGGGCCTCACGACGAGCAGTACTTC. It yields the protein CASSSGLAGGPHDEQYF.

This rearrangement joins TRBV13 to TRBJ2-3; D remains ambiguous. The length of the CDR3 is 14 residues. V lost 0 bases and J 2 bases, leaving 6 bases between the germline ends. Germline V lookup: CDR1 PRHDT, CDR2 FYEKMQ (reference sequence). As DNA, the CDR3 is TGTGCCAGCAGCTTAGGTAGAAACACAGATACGCAGTATTTT. Amino acids: CASSLGRNTDTQYF.

The V and J genes are TRBV19 and TRBJ2-7, with 11 bases that match TRBD2. The CDR3 loop spans 14 amino acids. The V gene's germline CDR1 is LNHDA and CDR2 SQIVND (reference sequence). V dropped 5 bases and J dropped 3; count of bases not matched to a gene: 3. In DNA form, the CDR3 reads TGTGCCAGTAGTCCCGGGACTAGCGGCTACGAGCAGTACTTC. Its protein is CASSPGTSGYEQYF.

This clone turned up a few times. This chain links TRBV19 with TRBJ1-4, with TRBD1 as a possible D gene (6 bases). The V end was cut by 5 bases, the J end by 4 bases, with 14 bases between. The germline CDR1 and CDR2 sequences are LNHDA and SQIVND (reference sequence). This CDR3 contains 15 residues. CDR3 sequence reads: CASSSGDRYNEKLFF. Here the CDR3 DNA reads TGTGCCAGTAGTTCCGGAGACAGGTATAATGAAAAACTGTTTTTT.

The chain has TRBV9 and TRBJ1-3, with 10 bases aligning to TRBD1. The V gene's germline CDR1 is SGDLS and CDR2 YYNGEE. The V gene end was trimmed by 4 bases and the J gene end by 4 bases; junction bases not matched to a gene: 8. This CDR3 contains 16 residues. The CDR3 bases are TGTGCCAGCAGCTTTTCCGGGACAGGGGCGGGAAACACCATATATTTT. This translates into CASSFSGTGAGNTIYF.

DNA for the CDR3: TGCGCCAGCAGTCAACCCCGGCAGGGAACAGATACGCAGTATTTT. As protein: CASSQPRQGTDTQYF. The rearrangement links TRBV23-1 to TRBJ2-3, with a weak D call TRBD1 (5 bases). TRBV23-1 is an ORF; its function is uncertain. V lost 2 bases and J 3 bases, leaving 12 bases between the germline ends. CDR3 length equals 15 residues.

The chain carries TRBV28 and TRBJ2-7; D may be TRBD2 (7 bases). CDR3 length equals 14 residues. Germline assignment: CDR1 MDHEN and CDR2 SYDVKM. Between the trimmed V and J ends, which lost 8 bases and 0 bases, there was a span of 14 bases. The CDR3 sequence: CASLTGRDSYEQYF. The DNA of the CDR3 is TGTGCCAGCCTTACAGGGAGGGACTCCTACGAGCAGTACTTC. The full variable domain, its missing parts supplied by reference TRBV28 and TRBJ2-7, is DVKVTQSSRYLVKRTGEKVFLECVQDMDHENMFWYRQDPGLGLRLIYFSYDVKMKEKGDIPEGYSVSREKKERFSLILESASTNQTSMYLCASLTGRDSYEQYFGPGTRLTVT.

This chain uses TRBV18 with TRBJ2-5; 8 nucleotides match TRBD2. Looked up from germline, CDR1 is KGHSH and CDR2 is LQKENI. Trimming cost V 1 base and J 5 bases; bases outside gene matches: 9. This CDR3 is built from 16 residues. DNA for the CDR3: TGTGCCAGCTCACCACGACCAAGCGGGAGTAGGGAGACCCAGTACTTC. Translated, it gives CASSPRPSGSRETQYF.

The chain couples TRBV10-1 to TRBJ2-7; D gene uncertain. The germline V gene encodes CDR1 WNHNN and CDR2 SYGVQD (reference sequence). This CDR3 contains 13 residues. Trimming cost V 3 bases and J 3 bases, with 9 bases left between them. CDR3 residues: CASSDTCFYEQYF. CDR3 bases: TGCGCCAGCAGTGATACCTGTTTCTACGAGCAGTACTTC.

The chain carries TRBV3-1 (or the pseudogene TRBV3-2) and TRBJ2-7, with 8 bases aligning to TRBD2. The V gene end was trimmed by 1 base and the J gene end by 3 bases; junction bases not matched to a gene: 5. From germline, CDR1 is LGHDT and CDR2 YNNKEL (reference sequence). CDR3 size: 15 residues. The CDR3 DNA reads as TGTGCCAGCAGCCAAGTAAGCGGGAGCCTCTACGAGCAGTACTTC. Amino acid sequence: CASSQVSGSLYEQYF.